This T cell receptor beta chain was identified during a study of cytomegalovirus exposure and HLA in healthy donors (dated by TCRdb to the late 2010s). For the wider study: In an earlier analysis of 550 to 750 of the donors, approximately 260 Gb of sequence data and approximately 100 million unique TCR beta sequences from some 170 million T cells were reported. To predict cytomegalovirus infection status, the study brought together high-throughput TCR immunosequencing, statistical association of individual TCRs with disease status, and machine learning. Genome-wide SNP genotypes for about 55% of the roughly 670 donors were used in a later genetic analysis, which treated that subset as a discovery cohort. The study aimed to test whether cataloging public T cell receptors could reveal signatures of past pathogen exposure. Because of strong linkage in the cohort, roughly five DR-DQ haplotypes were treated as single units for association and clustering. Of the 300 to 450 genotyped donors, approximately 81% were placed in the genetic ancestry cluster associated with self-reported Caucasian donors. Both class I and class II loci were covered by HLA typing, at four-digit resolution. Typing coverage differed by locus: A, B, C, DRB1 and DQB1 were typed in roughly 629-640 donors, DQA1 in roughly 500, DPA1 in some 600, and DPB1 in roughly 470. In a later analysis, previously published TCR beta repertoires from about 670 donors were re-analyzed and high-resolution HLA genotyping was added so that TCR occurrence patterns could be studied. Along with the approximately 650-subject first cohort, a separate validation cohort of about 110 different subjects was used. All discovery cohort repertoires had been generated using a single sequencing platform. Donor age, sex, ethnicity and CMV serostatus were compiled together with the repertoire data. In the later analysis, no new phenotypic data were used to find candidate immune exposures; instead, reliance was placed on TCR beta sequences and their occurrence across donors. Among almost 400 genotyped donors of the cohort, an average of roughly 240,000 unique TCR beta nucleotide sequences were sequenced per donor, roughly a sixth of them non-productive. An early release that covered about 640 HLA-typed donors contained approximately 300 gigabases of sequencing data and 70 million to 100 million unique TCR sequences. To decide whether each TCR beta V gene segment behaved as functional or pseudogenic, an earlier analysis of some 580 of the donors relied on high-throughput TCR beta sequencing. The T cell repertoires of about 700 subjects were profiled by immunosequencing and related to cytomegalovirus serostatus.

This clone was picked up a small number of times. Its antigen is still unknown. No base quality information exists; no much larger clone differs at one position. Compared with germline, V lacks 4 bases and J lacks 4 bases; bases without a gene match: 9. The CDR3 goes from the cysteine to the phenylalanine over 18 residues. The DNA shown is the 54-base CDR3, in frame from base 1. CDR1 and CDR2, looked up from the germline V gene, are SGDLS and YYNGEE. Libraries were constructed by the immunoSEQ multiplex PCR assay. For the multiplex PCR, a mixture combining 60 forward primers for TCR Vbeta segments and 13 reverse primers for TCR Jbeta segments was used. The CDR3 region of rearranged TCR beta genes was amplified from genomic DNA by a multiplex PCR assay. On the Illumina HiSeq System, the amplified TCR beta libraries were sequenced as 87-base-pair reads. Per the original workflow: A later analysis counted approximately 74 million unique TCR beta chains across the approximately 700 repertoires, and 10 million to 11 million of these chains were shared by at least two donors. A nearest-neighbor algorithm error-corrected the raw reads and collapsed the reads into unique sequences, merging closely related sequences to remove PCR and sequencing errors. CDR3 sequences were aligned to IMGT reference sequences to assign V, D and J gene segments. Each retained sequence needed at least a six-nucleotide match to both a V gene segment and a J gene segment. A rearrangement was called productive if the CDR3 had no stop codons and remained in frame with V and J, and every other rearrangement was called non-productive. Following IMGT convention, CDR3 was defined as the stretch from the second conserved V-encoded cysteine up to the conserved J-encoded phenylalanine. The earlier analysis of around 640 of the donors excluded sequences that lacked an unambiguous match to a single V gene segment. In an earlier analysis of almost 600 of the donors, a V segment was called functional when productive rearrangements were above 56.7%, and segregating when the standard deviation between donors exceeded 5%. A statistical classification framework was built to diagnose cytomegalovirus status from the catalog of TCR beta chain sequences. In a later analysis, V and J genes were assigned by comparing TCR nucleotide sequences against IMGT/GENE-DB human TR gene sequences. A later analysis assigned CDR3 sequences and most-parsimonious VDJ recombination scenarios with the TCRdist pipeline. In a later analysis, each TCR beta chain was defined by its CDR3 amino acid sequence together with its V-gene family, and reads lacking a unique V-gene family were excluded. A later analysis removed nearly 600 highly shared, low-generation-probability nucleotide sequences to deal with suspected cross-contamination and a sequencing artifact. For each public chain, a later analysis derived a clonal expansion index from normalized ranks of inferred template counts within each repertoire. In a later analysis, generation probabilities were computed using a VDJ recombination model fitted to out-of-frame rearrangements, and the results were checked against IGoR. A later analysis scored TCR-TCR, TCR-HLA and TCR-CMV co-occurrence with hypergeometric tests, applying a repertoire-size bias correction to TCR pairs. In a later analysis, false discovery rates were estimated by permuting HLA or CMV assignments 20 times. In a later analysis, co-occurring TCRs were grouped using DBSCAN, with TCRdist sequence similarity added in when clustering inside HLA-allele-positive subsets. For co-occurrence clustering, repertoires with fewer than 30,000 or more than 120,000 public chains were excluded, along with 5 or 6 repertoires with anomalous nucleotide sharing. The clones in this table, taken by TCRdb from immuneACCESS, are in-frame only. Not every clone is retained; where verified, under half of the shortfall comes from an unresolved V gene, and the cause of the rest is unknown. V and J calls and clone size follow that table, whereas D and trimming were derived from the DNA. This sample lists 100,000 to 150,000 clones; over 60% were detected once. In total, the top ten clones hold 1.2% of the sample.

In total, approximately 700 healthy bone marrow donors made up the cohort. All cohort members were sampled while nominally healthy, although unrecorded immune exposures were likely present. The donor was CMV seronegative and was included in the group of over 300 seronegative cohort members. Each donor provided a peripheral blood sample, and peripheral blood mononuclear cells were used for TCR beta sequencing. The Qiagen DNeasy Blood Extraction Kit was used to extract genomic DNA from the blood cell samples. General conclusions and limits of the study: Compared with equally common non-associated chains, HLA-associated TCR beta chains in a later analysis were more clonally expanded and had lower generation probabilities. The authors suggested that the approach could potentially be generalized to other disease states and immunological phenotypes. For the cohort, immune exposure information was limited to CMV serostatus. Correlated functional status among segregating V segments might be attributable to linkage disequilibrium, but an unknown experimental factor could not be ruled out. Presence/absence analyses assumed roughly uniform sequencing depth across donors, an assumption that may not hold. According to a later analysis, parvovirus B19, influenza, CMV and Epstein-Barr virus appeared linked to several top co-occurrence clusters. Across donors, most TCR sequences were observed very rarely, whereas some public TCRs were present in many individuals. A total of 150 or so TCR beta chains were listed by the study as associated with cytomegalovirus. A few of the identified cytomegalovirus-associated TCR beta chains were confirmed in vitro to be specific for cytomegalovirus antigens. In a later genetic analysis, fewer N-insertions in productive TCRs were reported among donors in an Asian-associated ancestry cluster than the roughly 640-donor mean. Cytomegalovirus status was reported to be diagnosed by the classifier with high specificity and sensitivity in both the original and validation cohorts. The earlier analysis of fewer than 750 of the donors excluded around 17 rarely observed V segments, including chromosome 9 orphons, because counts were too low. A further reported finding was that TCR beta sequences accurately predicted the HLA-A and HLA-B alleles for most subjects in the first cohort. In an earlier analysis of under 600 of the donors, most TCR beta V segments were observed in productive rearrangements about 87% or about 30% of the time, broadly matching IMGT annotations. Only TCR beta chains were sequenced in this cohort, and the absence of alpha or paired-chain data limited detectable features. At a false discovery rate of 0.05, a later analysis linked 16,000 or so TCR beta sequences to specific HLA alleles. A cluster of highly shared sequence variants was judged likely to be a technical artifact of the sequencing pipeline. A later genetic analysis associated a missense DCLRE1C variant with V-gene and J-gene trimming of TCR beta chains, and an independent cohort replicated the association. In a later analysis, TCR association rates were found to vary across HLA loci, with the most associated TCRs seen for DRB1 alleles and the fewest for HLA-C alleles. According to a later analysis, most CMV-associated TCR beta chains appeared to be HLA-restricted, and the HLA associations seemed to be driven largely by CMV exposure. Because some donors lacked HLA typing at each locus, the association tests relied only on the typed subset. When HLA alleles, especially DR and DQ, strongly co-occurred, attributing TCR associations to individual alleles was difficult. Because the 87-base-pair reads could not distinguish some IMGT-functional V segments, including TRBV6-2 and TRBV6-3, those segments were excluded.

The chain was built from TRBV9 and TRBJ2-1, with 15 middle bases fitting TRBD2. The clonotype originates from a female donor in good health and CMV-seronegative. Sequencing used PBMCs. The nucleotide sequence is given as TGTGCCAGCAGCACCAGAGGACTAGCGGGGGGGCCGTACAATGAGCAGTTCTTC. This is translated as CASSTRGLAGGPYNEQFF.